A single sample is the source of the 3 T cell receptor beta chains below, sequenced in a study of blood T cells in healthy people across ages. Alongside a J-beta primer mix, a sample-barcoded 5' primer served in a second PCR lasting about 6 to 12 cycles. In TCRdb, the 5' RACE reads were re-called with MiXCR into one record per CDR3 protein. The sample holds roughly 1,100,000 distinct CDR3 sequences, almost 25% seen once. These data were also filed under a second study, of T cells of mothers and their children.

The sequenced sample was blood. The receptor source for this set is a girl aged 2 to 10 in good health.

The CDR3 region has the DNA TGTGCCAGCAGCCCCATGGGTTCCACGGGACAGGCTGCGGACGAGCAGTACTTC. This gives the protein CASSPMGSTGQAADEQYF. The chain employs TRBV4-2 and TRBJ2-7; 8 bases line up with TRBD1. Trimming took 4 bases from V and 5 from J; bases not matched to a gene: 19. The CDR3 runs to 18 residues. The germline V gene encodes CDR1 LGHNA and CDR2 YNFKEQ.

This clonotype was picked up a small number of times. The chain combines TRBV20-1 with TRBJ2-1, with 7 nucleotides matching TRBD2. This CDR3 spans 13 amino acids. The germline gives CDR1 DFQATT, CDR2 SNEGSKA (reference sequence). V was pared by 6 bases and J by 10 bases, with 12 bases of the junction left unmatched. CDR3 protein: CSAGTIGRREQFF. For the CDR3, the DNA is TGCAGTGCCGGGACTATAGGTCGGCGAGAGCAGTTCTTC.

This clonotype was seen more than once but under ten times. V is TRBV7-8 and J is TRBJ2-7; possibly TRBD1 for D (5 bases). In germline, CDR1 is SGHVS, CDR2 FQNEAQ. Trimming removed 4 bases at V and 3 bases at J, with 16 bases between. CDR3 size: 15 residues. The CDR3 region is CASSSLPTVGYEQYF. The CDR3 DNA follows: TGTGCCAGCAGCTCACTTCCGACAGTCGGCTACGAGCAGTACTTC.